Here is one T cell receptor beta chain with its context. Which antigen it targets is not known. No qualities accompany the bases; no much larger clone lies one base away. This entry is derived from a study of molecular identifiers for immune sequencing clone quantification (dated by TCRdb to 2017 to 2018). Study-wide context: In a replicate experiment, RNA from about 21,000 or 97,000 naive CD8 T cells was split into five aliquots, four of which were sequenced. CD8 T cells were used in a methods study to benchmark molecular-identifier clustering-based TCR repertoire sequencing (MIDCIRS) and TCR RNA copy counting. On the study overall, not on this receptor specifically: The naive libraries included spiked-in Jurkat TCR RNA (roughly eleven copies' worth), and this Jurkat TCR RNA is not part of the donor repertoire. When barcode sub-clustering was omitted, TCR diversity was inflated by chimeric consensus sequences, with chimeras reaching as high as 47%. Spiked-in Jurkat TCR RNA equal to a single cell's worth was reported to be detectable even within 1,100,000 naive CD8 T cells. Modeling gave about 3.2 recovered TCR RNA copies per cell versus 8 to 10 by digital PCR, implying 25% to 30% capture efficiency. The sizes of highly expanded clones could end up underestimated when identical TCR molecules share a barcode. Clones above 20 RNA copies held over 97% of molecules in CMV-specific effector cells but under 1% in naive cells.

Receptor libraries were prepared by PCR. Sequencing was performed on an Illumina HiSeq 4000. Bulk TCR libraries were generated as previously described, with the TCR primers listed in Table S5 used. Purification of total RNA was performed with the Qiagen AllPrep DNA/RNA kit. Before analysis, reads from multiple sequencing runs of the same library were pooled. The study's own analysis went as follows. Reads were retained only if an exact TCR constant sequence was present, and the retained reads were trimmed to 150 nt and grouped according to their 12-nt molecular barcodes. Reads in each barcode group were sub-clustered using a 15% Levenshtein threshold, and a quality-weighted consensus sequence was built for each RNA molecule. Non-functional sequences were filtered out, along with any lower-count sequence sitting one edit away from another sequence. On the basis of fitting two negative binomial distributions, barcode sub-clusters with fewer than 20% of the maximum read count were discarded. TCRdb applied fastp at Q25 and MiXCR to the public reads, then kept only in-frame beta chains. Identical CDR3 proteins give one entry, which carries the most common genes and DNA. V and J calls and clone size were set by TCRdb, not the authors. Across this sample there are about 510,000 distinct CDR3 sequences, with about 22% seen only once. Roughly 0.81% of the sample is in the top ten clones.

Naive CD8 T cell libraries were made from 20,000 to 1,000,000 sorted cells using 10%, 30% or 50% of purified RNA. On a BD FACSAria II, naive CD8 T cells were FACS-sorted as CD8+CD4-CCR7+CD45RA+ and collected into RLT Plus buffer. To test detection sensitivity, Jurkat RNA equal to ten TCR copies was added to samples of about 18,000-1,100,000 naive CD8 T cells. Enrichment of CD8 T cells was done with RosetteSep CD8+ T Cell Enrichment Cocktail plus Ficoll-Paque, and ACK red cell lysis came afterward. The CDR1 and CDR2 encoded by the germline V gene are MNHEY and SVGAGI. Including the terminal cysteine and phenylalanine, the CDR3 comprises 15 residues. The CDR3 DNA has 45 bases and is translated from base 1. Trimming costs V 0 bases and J 5 bases, and their ends lie 11 bases apart.

Recombination joined TRBV6-5 with TRBJ1-5; possibly the D gene is TRBD1, per 5 matching bases. Material for sequencing was naive CD8+ T cells from blood, with Jurkat cell RNA spiked in. Sample cell subset or site, as interpreted from the label and publication: FACS-sorted CD8+CD4-CCR7+CD45RA+ naive T cells. This receptor was identified in a human donor in good health. Some libraries in this study had Jurkat cell RNA spiked in. At the DNA level, the sequence is TGTGCCAGCAGTTACTCCTCAGGGCCTGATCAGCCCCAGCATTTT. This encodes CASSYSSGPDQPQHF.